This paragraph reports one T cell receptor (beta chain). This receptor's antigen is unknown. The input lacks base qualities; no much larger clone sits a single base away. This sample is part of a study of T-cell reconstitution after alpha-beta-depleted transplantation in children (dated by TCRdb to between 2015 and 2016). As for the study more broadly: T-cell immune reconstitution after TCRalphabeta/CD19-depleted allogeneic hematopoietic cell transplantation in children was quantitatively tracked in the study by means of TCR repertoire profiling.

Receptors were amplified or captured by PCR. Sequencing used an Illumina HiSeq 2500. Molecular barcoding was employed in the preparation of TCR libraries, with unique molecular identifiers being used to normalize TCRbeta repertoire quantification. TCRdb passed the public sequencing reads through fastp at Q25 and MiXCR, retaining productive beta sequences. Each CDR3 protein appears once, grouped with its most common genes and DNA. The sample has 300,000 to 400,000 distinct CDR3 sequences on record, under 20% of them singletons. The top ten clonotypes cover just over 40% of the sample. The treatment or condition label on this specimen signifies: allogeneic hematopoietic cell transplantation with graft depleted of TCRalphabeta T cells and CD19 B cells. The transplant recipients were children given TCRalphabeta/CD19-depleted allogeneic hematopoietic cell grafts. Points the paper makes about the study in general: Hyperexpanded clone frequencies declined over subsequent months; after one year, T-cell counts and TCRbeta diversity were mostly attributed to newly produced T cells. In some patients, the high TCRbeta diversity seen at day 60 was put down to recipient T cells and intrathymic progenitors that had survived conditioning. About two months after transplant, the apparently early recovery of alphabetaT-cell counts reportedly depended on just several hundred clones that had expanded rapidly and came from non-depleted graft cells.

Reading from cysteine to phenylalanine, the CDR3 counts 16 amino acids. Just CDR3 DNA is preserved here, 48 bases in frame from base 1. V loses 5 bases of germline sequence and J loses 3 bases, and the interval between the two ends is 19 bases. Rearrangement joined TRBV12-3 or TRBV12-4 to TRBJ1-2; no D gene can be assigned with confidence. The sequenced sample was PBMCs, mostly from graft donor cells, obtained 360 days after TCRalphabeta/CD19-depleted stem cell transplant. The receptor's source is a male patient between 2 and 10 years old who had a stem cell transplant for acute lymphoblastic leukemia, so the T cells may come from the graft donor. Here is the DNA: TGTGCCAGCAGTCCCCGGGAGACCCTCAGAGACTATGGCTACACCTTC. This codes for CASSPRETLRDYGYTF.